The 12 T cell receptor beta chains below come from one sample, sequenced in a study of T cells in Graves' hyperthyroidism and ophthalmopathy. Amplification of TCR beta CDR3 regions used RNA as the template. RT-PCR in the first round (using the HTBI primer set) targeted the TCR CDR3. A single record per CDR3 protein comes from TCRdb applying MiXCR to the multiplex PCR reads. Of hundreds of thousands of distinct CDR3 sequences in the sample, 14% were seen once. The specimen was blood. Receptor source: a woman aged 40 to 50 with Graves' hyperthyroidism.

The chain carries TRBV4-1 and TRBJ2-7; 9 bases line up with TRBD1. Germline CDR1 is MGHRA and CDR2 is YSYEKL. J gave up 1 base and V 0 bases, and 7 bases lay outside the gene matches. The CDR3 totals 17 residues. CDR3 protein: CASSQETGTGLSYEQYF. As DNA, the CDR3 is TGCGCCAGCAGCCAAGAGACCGGGACAGGGCTGTCCTACGAGCAGTACTTC.

The chain is built from TRBV5-1 and TRBJ2-7; 9 bases align to TRBD2. Germline V gives CDR1 SGHRS, CDR2 YFSETQ. Germline trimming cut 0 bases from V and 7 bases from J; bases unmatched to any gene: 14. The CDR3 contains 17 residues. CDR3: CASSLEWSGRNVDEQYF. The CDR3 DNA reads TGCGCCAGCAGCTTGGAGTGGAGCGGGAGGAATGTCGATGAGCAGTACTTC.

This clonotype was detected ten times or more. The chain combines TRBV28 with TRBJ2-1, with no clear D. Trimming shortened V by 1 base and J by 9 bases, and 10 bases separated the two germline ends. Germline assignment: CDR1 MDHEN and CDR2 SYDVKM. The CDR3 contains 13 residues. In DNA, the CDR3 is TGTGCCAGCAGTTTATATCAGAACGGTGAGCAGTTCTTC. Translation gives CASSLYQNGEQFF.

The chain carries TRBV5-1 and TRBJ2-3; 13 nucleotides agree with TRBD2. With V trimmed by 0 bases and J by 5 bases, 6 bases remained unmatched. Germline CDR1 is SGHRS and CDR2 is YFSETQ. The CDR3 spans 17 residues. The CDR3 sequence is CASSLAGTSGARDTQYF. The CDR3 DNA reads as TGCGCCAGCAGCTTGGCGGGGACTAGCGGGGCCCGAGATACGCAGTATTTT.

This clonotype was picked up one time. The V and J genes are TRBV5-1 and TRBJ2-1; 7 bases agree with TRBD2. The CDR3 consists of 14 residues. CDR1 and CDR2 (germline): SGHRS, YFSETQ. J lost 6 bases, V lost 4 bases, and 7 bases had no gene match. The CDR3: CASSPGREGNEQFF. DNA for the CDR3: TGCGCCAGCAGCCCAGGGAGGGAAGGCAATGAGCAGTTCTTC.

This clonotype appeared a few times. J is TRBJ2-1 and V is TRBV7-9; D is unclear. V dropped 2 bases and J dropped 4 bases, with 6 bases sitting between them. Germline V lookup: CDR1 SEHNR, CDR2 FQNEAQ (reference sequence). This CDR3 region has 13 residues. The CDR3 region is CASSLLGYNEQFF. The DNA of the CDR3 is TGTGCCAGCAGCTTACTAGGATACAATGAGCAGTTCTTC.

This clonotype was seen at least ten times. V and J are TRBV29-1 and TRBJ2-7; the D is unclear. CDR3 length: 12 residues. Trimming removed 5 bases from V and 3 bases from J, with 11 bases in between. Germline V lookup: CDR1 SQVTM, CDR2 ANQGSEA. The CDR3 reads CSVPLHVYEQYF. The CDR3 nucleotides read TGCAGCGTTCCCTTGCACGTCTACGAGCAGTACTTC.

The rearrangement links TRBV12-3 or TRBV12-4 to TRBJ2-7; TRBD1 is a possible D gene (6 bases). Between the trimmed V and J ends, which lost 6 bases and 2 bases, there was a span of 14 bases. The CDR3 has 14 residues. The CDR3 loop reads CASSRPDRTYEQYF. The CDR3 region has the DNA TGTGCCAGCAGCCGACCGGACAGAACCTACGAGCAGTACTTC.

Many counts were recorded for this clonotype. The chain carries TRBV2 and TRBJ2-5; D uncertain. CDR1 is SNHLY, CDR2 FYNNEI, per germline. V was pared by 6 bases and J by 2 bases, with 13 bases between. The CDR3 has 14 residues. CDR3 DNA: TGTGCCAGCAGACCGGATGTGGGTCAAGAGACCCAGTACTTC. It is translated as CASRPDVGQETQYF.

Many counts were recorded for this clonotype. J is TRBJ2-5 and V is TRBV2, with TRBD2 identical over 8 bases. The J segment lost 5 bases and the V segment lost 7 bases, leaving 12 bases of the junction unmatched. Per germline, CDR1 SNHLY and CDR2 FYNNEI. CDR3 length: 15 amino acids. CDR3 amino acids: CASIAGGLAGETQYF. CDR3 in DNA: TGTGCCAGCATTGCGGGGGGCCTCGCGGGCGAGACCCAGTACTTC.

This clonotype was observed many times. The rearrangement uses TRBV24-1 and TRBJ2-1; TRBD2 agrees at 16 bases. This CDR3 contains 18 residues. The V gene's germline CDR1 is KGHDR and CDR2 SFDVKD. The ends lost 3 bases at V and 7 bases at J; junction bases unmatched: 8. The CDR3 region has the DNA TGTGCCACCAGTGATGTGGGACTAGCGGGAGGGAATACAAATGAGCAGTTCTTC. Protein: CATSDVGLAGGNTNEQFF.

The table lists this clonotype with a few counts. This chain connects TRBV6-1 to TRBJ2-6, with TRBD1 as a possible D gene (5 bases). CDR1 is MNHNS and CDR2 is SASEGT in the germline V gene. This CDR3 region has 16 residues. V was trimmed by 5 bases and J by 0 bases, leaving 11 bases between them. CDR3: CASSSNRFSGANVLTF. As DNA, the CDR3 is TGTGCCAGCAGTTCCAACAGGTTCTCTGGGGCCAACGTCCTGACTTTC.